A single sample gave rise to the 30 T cell receptor beta chains below, sequenced in a study of OX40 agonist ivuxolimab in advanced cancers. Here immunoSEQ multiplex PCR was the method, and the copy in TCRdb shows in-frame clones only, minus some. In the table there are around 48,000 clones, over 60% of which are singletons. The sample was CD4+ or CD8+ T cells sorted from blood, taken in a trial of the OX40 agonist ivuxolimab. Receptors were obtained from an adult with an advanced solid tumor such as melanoma, head and neck, liver or kidney cancer.

The rearrangement joins TRBV2 to TRBJ1-3; 7 positions agree with TRBD1. The CDR3 has 14 residues. From germline, CDR1 is SNHLY and CDR2 FYNNEI. Trimming cost V 6 bases and J 1 base; bases outside gene matches: 3. CDR3 region: CASRPGGSGNTIYF. The DNA of the CDR3 is TGTGCCAGCAGGCCAGGGGGTTCTGGAAACACCATATATTTT.

This clone occurred once. The chain joins TRBV6-1 to TRBJ2-3; 11 bases fit TRBD2. J was trimmed by 6 bases and V by 11 bases; bases with no gene match: 13. The CDR3 loop spans 15 amino acids. Per the germline V gene, CDR1 is MNHNS and CDR2 is SASEGT. The CDR3 sequence: CAGLPGTSGRDTQYF. The CDR3 coding sequence is TGTGCCGGATTACCCGGGACTAGCGGCCGGGATACGCAGTATTTT.

The chain is built from TRBV19 and TRBJ2-5; D is perhaps TRBD2 (5 bases). V lost 8 bases to trimming and J lost 7 bases, with 20 bases between them. CDR3 size: 14 residues. The germline V gene encodes CDR1 LNHDA and CDR2 SQIVND (reference sequence). In DNA form, the CDR3 reads TGTGCCAGTTCTAGGAAAGGCCGGGGTTCGACCCAGTACTTC. Its protein is CASSRKGRGSTQYF.

The chain links TRBV4-2 to TRBJ1-1, with a weak D call TRBD1 (5 bases). This CDR3 spans 16 amino acids. Trimming pared 1 base from V and 4 bases from J, leaving 16 bases between. Germline lookup yields CDR1 LGHNA and CDR2 YNFKEQ. The CDR3 bases are TGTGCCAGCAGCCAAGTTTCAAGCCTCGGGGGCACTGAAGCTTTCTTT. Translated, it gives CASSQVSSLGGTEAFF.

V is TRBV27 and J is TRBJ1-5; D is unclear. The CDR3 extends over 13 amino acids. Per germline, CDR1 MNHEY and CDR2 SMNVEV (reference sequence). V lost 4 bases and J lost 4, with 8 bases in between. CDR3 in DNA: TGTGCCAGCAGTTCGTTATGGAATCAGCCCCAGCATTTT. It codes for CASSSLWNQPQHF.

This chain connects TRBV7-8 to TRBJ1-6, with D hard to call. Germline V lookup: CDR1 SGHVS, CDR2 FQNEAQ. CDR3 length: 14 residues. The V gene lost 1 base and the J gene lost 6 bases, with 7 bases spanning the gap. CDR3 sequence: CASSLVGLNSPLHF. CDR3 coding DNA: TGTGCCAGCAGCTTAGTAGGCCTTAATTCACCCCTCCACTTT. The full variable domain, in which reference TRBV7-8 and TRBJ1-6 provide the parts outside the CDR3, is GAGVSQSPRYKVAKRGQDVALRCDPISGHVSLFWYQQALGQGPEFLTYFQNEAQLDKSGLPSDRFFAERPEGSVSTLKIQRTQQEDSAVYLCASSLVGLNSPLHFGNGTRLTVT.

This chain joins TRBV6-1 and TRBJ1-1; D possibly corresponds to TRBD1 (5 bases). The CDR3 contains 15 residues. V was shortened by 6 bases and J by 4 bases, with 18 bases between the two germline ends. Looked up from germline, CDR1 is MNHNS and CDR2 is SASEGT. The CDR3 DNA is TGTGCCAGCAGCTTAACGGGGGGTTGGGGCACTGAAGCTTTCTTT. This translates into CASSLTGGWGTEAFF.

The chain links TRBV6-6 to TRBJ2-7, with D unclear. Germline values: CDR1 MNHNY, CDR2 SVGAGI (reference sequence). The CDR3 is 13 amino acids. The ends were cut back, 6 bases at V and 3 bases at J, with 12 bases in the middle. This CDR3 reads CASSRPTDYEQYF. The DNA of the CDR3 is TGTGCCAGCAGCAGACCGACGGACTACGAGCAGTACTTC.

The chain links TRBV18 to TRBJ1-1; D gene uncertain. V lost 6 bases and J 0 bases, leaving 14 bases between the germline ends. Germline lookup yields CDR1 KGHSH and CDR2 LQKENI. There are 15 residues in the CDR3. The CDR3 sequence is CASSPGGSLNTEAFF. The DNA of the CDR3 is TGTGCCAGCTCCCCCGGAGGGAGCCTGAACACTGAAGCTTTCTTT.

The V call is TRBV6-6, the J call TRBJ1-5; D not resolved. Germline lookup yields CDR1 MNHNY and CDR2 SVGAGI (reference sequence). The CDR3 totals 15 residues. V lost 7 bases and J 4 bases, leaving 17 bases between the germline ends. CDR3 loop: CASTIPDRVNQPQHF. The CDR3 DNA reads as TGTGCCAGCACCATCCCGGATCGAGTTAATCAGCCCCAGCATTTT.

The chain is built from TRBV6-4 and TRBJ1-1; D is perhaps TRBD1 (6 bases). In germline, CDR1 is MRHNA, CDR2 SNTAGT. This CDR3 is 16 amino acids long. V lost 3 bases to trimming and J lost 4 bases, with 18 bases between them. The CDR3 nucleotides are TGTGCCAGCAGTGATAGGAGGGGGGGGTCCACCACTGAAGCTTTCTTT. Encoded protein: CASSDRRGGSTTEAFF.

The gene calls are TRBV14 and TRBJ1-2; the D is unclear. V lost 3 bases, J lost 7 bases, and 15 bases lay in between. Germline V gene lookup returns CDR1 SGHDN and CDR2 FVKESK. This CDR3 is 14 amino acids long. CDR3 bases: TGTGCCAGCAGCCACTCTGGACTAGGGCCTGGCTACACCTTC. It yields the protein CASSHSGLGPGYTF.

The genes are TRBV6-5 and TRBJ2-5; no firm D call. The germline CDR1 and CDR2 sequences are MNHEY and SVGAGI. This CDR3 spans 11 amino acids. Trimming removed 5 bases from V and 1 base from J, with 2 bases in between. The DNA for the CDR3 is TGTGCCAGCAGTCTCCAAGAGACCCAGTACTTC. Protein: CASSLQETQYF.

J is TRBJ1-2 and V is TRBV5-1, with 10 bases that match TRBD1. V shed 3 bases, J shed 4 bases, and the junction held 6 bases outside the gene matches. The CDR3 contains 15 residues. CDR1 and CDR2 (germline): SGHRS, YFSETQ. This CDR3 reads CASSSPGQGSYGYTF. The CDR3 nucleotides read TGCGCCAGCAGCTCCCCGGGACAGGGGAGCTATGGCTACACCTTC.

V gene TRBV11-1 combines with J gene TRBJ2-7, with 8 bases identical to TRBD1. Germline CDR1 SGHAT, CDR2 FQDESV (reference sequence). The CDR3 extends over 14 amino acids. With 5 bases clipped from V and 6 bases from J, the junction kept 9 bases outside the gene matches. The CDR3 nucleotides are TGTGCCAGCAGCAATTACAGGGGGACTTTCGAGCAGTACTTC. Protein: CASSNYRGTFEQYF.

This chain joins TRBV7-9 and TRBJ1-2; D is possibly TRBD1 (5 bases). V lost 5 bases and J 5 bases, leaving 12 bases between the germline ends. There are 13 residues in the CDR3. Per germline, CDR1 SEHNR and CDR2 FQNEAQ (reference sequence). Here the CDR3 DNA reads TGTGCCAGCAGCCCGGACATGCAGTATGGCTACACCTTC. Its protein is CASSPDMQYGYTF.

A single count supports this clone. V is TRBV7-3 and J is TRBJ2-1; TRBD2 aligns across 10 bases. Germline V gene sequence: CDR1 SGHTA, CDR2 FQGTGA. The CDR3 is 20 residues long. V lost 4 bases, J lost 5 bases, and 20 bases stayed unmatched. DNA of the CDR3: TGTGCCAGCAGCTCTTTGACTATGACTAGCGGGTCGCCTGATCACAATGAGCAGTTCTTC. Residues: CASSSLTMTSGSPDHNEQFF.

This clone appeared a few times. The chain uses TRBV5-1 and TRBJ2-5, with TRBD1 matching over 8 bases. The J segment lost 5 bases and the V segment lost 2 bases, leaving 5 bases of the junction unmatched. Germline-derived CDR1 and CDR2 are SGHRS and YFSETQ. The CDR3 runs 14 residues. CDR3: CASSFRGPRETQYF. CDR3 bases: TGCGCCAGCAGCTTCAGGGGGCCTCGGGAGACCCAGTACTTC.

CDR3 DNA: TGTGCCAGCAGCCCTACTAGCAGGGAGACCCAGTACTTC. Protein product: CASSPTSRETQYF. This chain connects TRBV7-2 to TRBJ2-5, with a tentative D call TRBD2 (6 bases). Trimming removed 5 bases at V and 5 bases at J, with 12 bases between. The CDR3 extends over 13 amino acids. CDR1 SGHTA and CDR2 FQGNSA come from the germline V gene.

In its sample, this clone was seen once. The CDR3 here is CASSYLAGVGNEQFF. The DNA for the CDR3 is TGTGCCAGCAGCTACCTAGCGGGAGTGGGGAATGAGCAGTTCTTC. V usage is TRBV7-8 and J usage is TRBJ2-1; 10 nucleotides align to TRBD2. With V trimmed by 4 bases and J by 7 bases, 7 bases remained unmatched. Per the germline V gene, CDR1 is SGHVS and CDR2 is FQNEAQ. The CDR3 covers 15 residues. Together with reference TRBV7-8 and TRBJ2-1, the CDR3 gives the full variable domain: GAGVSQSPRYKVAKRGQDVALRCDPISGHVSLFWYQQALGQGPEFLTYFQNEAQLDKSGLPSDRFFAERPEGSVSTLKIQRTQQEDSAVYLCASSYLAGVGNEQFFGPGTRLTVL.

The chain uses TRBV11-2 and TRBJ2-7, with D perhaps given as TRBD1 or TRBD2 (5 bases each). This CDR3 spans 16 amino acids. Per the germline V gene, CDR1 is SGHAT and CDR2 is FQNNGV. V was cut by 2 bases and J by 6 bases, with 20 bases left in between. DNA of the CDR3: TGTGCCAGCAGCTTAATTTCTGGGAGAGGGGCTGGCGAGCAGTACTTC. Its protein is CASSLISGRGAGEQYF.

V and J are TRBV19 and TRBJ2-2; D may be TRBD1 (6 bases). Trimming removed 6 bases at V and 4 bases at J, with 9 bases between. The CDR3 loop spans 13 amino acids. Germline CDR1 is LNHDA and CDR2 is SQIVND (reference sequence). CDR3: CASSGTSTGELFF. In DNA, the CDR3 is TGTGCCAGTAGCGGGACAAGCACCGGGGAGCTGTTTTTT. Looking up the rest from reference TRBV19 and TRBJ2-2 gives the full variable domain: DGGITQSPKYLFRKEGQNVTLSCEQNLNHDAMYWYRQDPGQGLRLIYYSQIVNDFQKGDIAEGYSVSREKKESFPLTVTSAQKNPTAFYLCASSGTSTGELFFGEGSRLTVL.

V is TRBV4-1 and J is TRBJ2-5, with 9 bases matching TRBD2. The V segment lost 1 base and the J segment 4 bases; nucleotides outside the gene matches: 13. The CDR3 contains 18 residues. Germline V gives CDR1 MGHRA, CDR2 YSYEKL. The CDR3 coding sequence is TGCGCCAGCAGCCAAGTTAGGGGGGGACTAGCACAGGGAGAGACCCAGTACTTC. The encoded protein is CASSQVRGGLAQGETQYF.

The table lists this clone with a few counts. Mismatch with germline at one junction end may stem from a read error. The J gene is TRBJ2-1, the V gene TRBV5-1; 7 bases are a match to TRBD2. Per germline, CDR1 SGHRS and CDR2 YFSETQ. The CDR3 has 16 residues. The CDR3 nucleotides are TGCGCCAGCAGGTTGGGTAGCGGGCCCGGGGGTAATGAGCAGTTCTTC. Translating it yields CASRLGSGPGGNEQFF.

The V and J genes are TRBV29-1 and TRBJ2-1; 10 bases line up with TRBD2. V was clipped by 4 bases and J by 9 bases; unmatched bases: 12. Looked up from germline, CDR1 is SQVTM and CDR2 is ANQGSEA. There are 15 residues in the CDR3. CDR3 sequence (DNA): TGCAGCGTTGCGTCCGCAAGCGGGAGGGCACGTGAGCAGTTCTTC. Its protein is CSVASASGRAREQFF.

The chain employs TRBV11-2 and TRBJ1-1, with D hard to call. Germline CDR1 SGHAT, CDR2 FQNNGV. The CDR3 consists of 12 residues. V shed 3 bases and J shed 1 base, with 3 bases lying between them. The CDR3 region is CASSFQNTEAFF. As DNA, the CDR3 is TGTGCCAGCAGCTTTCAGAACACTGAAGCTTTCTTT.

The chain employs TRBV28 and TRBJ2-7, with TRBD2 matching 7 bases. CDR3 length: 13 amino acids. The junction had 7 bases not matched to a gene; V was cut back by 8 bases and J by 3 bases. Germline values: CDR1 MDHEN, CDR2 SYDVKM. This CDR3 reads CASARGVLYEQYF. The CDR3 DNA reads TGTGCCAGCGCTCGGGGGGTCCTCTACGAGCAGTACTTC.

This chain uses TRBV19 with TRBJ2-1, with 9 bases lining up with TRBD2. Germline CDR1 reads LNHDA; CDR2 reads SQIVND (reference sequence). V was pared by 7 bases and J by 9 bases, with 13 bases of the junction left unmatched. The CDR3 has 15 amino acids. CDR3 sequence reads: CASKVRGALAGEQFF. In DNA, the CDR3 is TGTGCCAGTAAGGTTCGGGGGGCACTAGCGGGTGAGCAGTTCTTC.

DNA of the CDR3: TGTGCCAGCAGTATTGACAGGGCCGAGCAGTACTTC. This gives the protein CASSIDRAEQYF. The chain joins TRBV11-2 to TRBJ2-7, with 7 bases lining up with TRBD1. The junction had 5 bases not matched to a gene; V was cut back by 6 bases and J by 6 bases. The CDR3 has 12 amino acids. Germline V gives CDR1 SGHAT, CDR2 FQNNGV. The whole variable domain, remainder taken from reference TRBV11-2 and TRBJ2-7, is EAGVAQSPRYKIIEKRQSVAFWCNPISGHATLYWYQQILGQGPKLLIQFQNNGVVDDSQLPKDRFSAERLKGVDSTLKIQPAKLEDSAVYLCASSIDRAEQYFGPGTRLTVT.

The chain is built from TRBV28 and TRBJ2-3; 9 positions match TRBD2. J gave up 1 base and V 0 bases, and 14 bases lay outside the gene matches. Per germline, CDR1 MDHEN and CDR2 SYDVKM. The CDR3 covers 20 residues. CDR3 in amino acids: CASSLWDWTSVRVGTDTQYF. In DNA, the CDR3 is TGTGCCAGCAGTTTATGGGATTGGACTAGCGTACGGGTAGGCACAGATACGCAGTATTTT.